Presented here are 8 T cell receptor beta chains from one specimen sequenced in a study of early T cells in non-severe SARS-CoV-2 infection. TCRdb reanalysed the 5' RACE reads using MiXCR and keeps one entry per CDR3 protein. Here the sample spans around 30,000 distinct CDR3 sequences, approximately 5.4% being singletons. Input material: whole blood. The receptor source for this set is an adult who was a healthcare worker with PCR-confirmed SARS-CoV-2 infection or an uninfected control (not recorded which).

This clonotype has ten or more counts. In DNA, the CDR3 is TGTGCCAGCAGTGAAGCACGGGCTCAGCCCCAGCATTTT. It yields the protein CASSEARAQPQHF. The genes are TRBV2 and TRBJ1-5; D gene ambiguous. Germline loops: CDR1 SNHLY, CDR2 FYNNEI. The CDR3 extends over 13 amino acids. Trimming pared 0 bases from V and 6 bases from J, leaving 6 bases between. Complete variable domain (other parts from reference TRBV2 and TRBJ1-5): EPEVTQTPSHQVTQMGQEVILRCVPISNHLYFYWYRQILGQKVEFLVSFYNNEISEKSEIFDDQFSVERPDGSNFTLKIRSTKLEDSAMYFCASSEARAQPQHFGDGTRLSIL.

Note on this clonotype: This clone may be a read error of a much larger clone one base away. This sequence joins TRBV20-1 and TRBJ2-3; D not resolved. The germline CDR1 and CDR2 sequences are DFQATT and SNEGSKA (reference sequence). The V end lost 3 bases, the J end lost 6 bases, and 13 bases lay between the germline ends. This CDR3 comprises 13 residues. CDR3 nucleotides: TGCAGTGCTAGCTGGCTAGTCCCTGATACGCAGTATTTT. Translated: CSASWLVPDTQYF.

This clonotype was found many times. V usage is TRBV7-2 and J usage is TRBJ2-3, with a weak D call TRBD2 (5 bases). The CDR3 extends over 15 amino acids. Germline V CDR1 and CDR2: SGHTA, FQGNSA. The ends were cut back, 0 bases at V and 3 bases at J, with 10 bases in the middle. The CDR3 sequence: CASSLAGRRTDTQYF. DNA of the CDR3: TGTGCCAGCAGCTTAGCAGGGAGAAGAACAGATACGCAGTATTTT.

There are a few counts of this clonotype. The V call is TRBV5-1, the J call TRBJ2-7; 9 bases are a match to TRBD1. Unmatched junction bases numbered 11, after V lost 4 bases and J lost 6 bases. This CDR3 has 15 residues. Germline assignment: CDR1 SGHRS and CDR2 YFSETQ. The CDR3 nucleotides read TGCGCCAGCAGCGCCTCACCGGGACAGGGAACCGAGCAGTACTTC. The encoded protein is CASSASPGQGTEQYF.

This clonotype has ten or more counts. This chain joins TRBV7-6 and TRBJ1-5; no definite D call. The CDR3 runs to 15 residues. The germline V and J ends were trimmed by 2 bases and 1 base, with 9 bases remaining between them. CDR1 and CDR2 (germline): SGHVS, FNYEAQ. Written as DNA, the CDR3 is TGTGCCAGCAGCTTAACCGTGTCAAGCAATCAGCCCCAGCATTTT. Encoded protein: CASSLTVSSNQPQHF.

This clonotype was seen ten or more times. The J gene is TRBJ2-3, the V gene TRBV20-1; D is possibly TRBD2 (5 bases). Germline CDR1 and CDR2: DFQATT and SNEGSKA (reference sequence). CDR3 size: 15 residues. Trimming stripped 2 bases from V and 1 base from J, with 13 bases between. The CDR3 loop is CSARKAVEGTDTQYF. As DNA, the CDR3 is TGCAGTGCTAGAAAAGCGGTTGAAGGCACAGATACGCAGTATTTT.

This clonotype was detected ten times or more. This rearrangement joins TRBV10-2 to TRBJ2-7; maybe TRBD2 (6 bases). CDR3 size: 18 residues. Germline V gene sequence: CDR1 WSHSY, CDR2 SAAADI. Trimming stripped 7 bases from V and 1 base from J, with 26 bases between. The CDR3: CASNLGLWGLRSSYEQYF. The CDR3 DNA follows: TGCGCCAGCAACTTAGGACTTTGGGGACTGAGGTCATCCTACGAGCAGTACTTC.

This clonotype was seen many times. The rearrangement links TRBV29-1 to TRBJ2-7; the match to TRBD2 covers 14 bases. Trimming cost V 4 bases and J 7 bases; bases outside gene matches: 9. CDR1 and CDR2 from the germline V gene are SQVTM and ANQGSEA. The CDR3 runs to 15 residues. As DNA, the CDR3 is TGCAGCGTTGTGGGACTAGCGGGAGATACTAAAGAGCAGTACTTC. This translates into CSVVGLAGDTKEQYF.